This note documents a single T cell receptor (beta chain) sequence. Its antigen is still unknown. There are no base qualities to consult, and no much larger clone falls within one base. The data originate from a study of blood T cells in healthy people across ages (dated by TCRdb to between 2014 and 2016). Background on the whole study: In model experiments, template switching captured roughly one uniquely barcoded TCR beta cDNA molecule for every two T cells. Two additional independent replicas of 1 million unique cDNA reads from the same blood draw were analyzed for two donors (one aged 18 to 30 and one aged 80 or older). The donors were split into four age groups: young (average about 15 years), middle-aged (39), aged (more than 55) and long-lived (approximately 80). Age-related changes in TCR beta repertoire diversity were measured in the study by deep sequencing normalized with unique cDNA molecular identifiers. Donors of different ages were randomly distributed across sequencing lanes to avoid experimental bias. General study outcomes and caveats: Observed TCR beta diversity per million T cells fell roughly linearly with age, and a significant reduction was already apparent by age around 40. Bulk unsorted PBMC profiling prevented conclusive comparison of naive and antigen-experienced compartments. Observed TCR beta diversity correlated strongly with the percentage of naive T cells measured by flow cytometry. Estimates of total diversity based on one million sequenced T cells were considered lower bounds and underestimates. Because the CMV infection status of the donors was unknown, age-related changes in expanded clonotypes may potentially have been confounded. Compared with the aged group, the long-lived group had more naive CD4+ T cells, fewer expanded clones and increased TCR diversity, a pattern suggesting age selection.

The receptor library was made with 5' RACE. Sequencing took place on an Illumina HiSeq 2500. A second 7 to 11 cycle PCR used a sample-barcoded 5' primer and a J-beta primer mix. A unique molecular identifier was introduced onto each TCR beta cDNA molecule by a template-switch 5' adaptor carrying 12 random nucleotides. Each sample yielded at least 3 million CDR3-containing paired-end reads. The Mint cDNA synthesis kit, primed by a TRBC-specific oligonucleotide, was used to synthesize first-strand cDNA from all RNA. Following uracil-DNA glycosylase treatment, a first 18-cycle PCR with universal primers M1SS and BC2_uni_R was performed on all cDNA. Regarding the original processing steps: Each sample was normalized by randomly selecting 1 million high-quality reads, each carrying a distinct molecular identifier. Reads with shared molecular identifiers were discarded instead of being binned into consensus sequences. CDR3 identification, clonotype clustering and error correction used MiTCR with a Q25 quality threshold and the strictest error-elimination algorithm. A nonparametric unseen species model with Euler transformation was used to estimate a lower bound on total TCR beta diversity. TCRdb trimmed public reads at Q25 via fastp, called clones via MiXCR and kept in-frame beta chains. Entries that share a CDR3 protein sequence are merged under the most common genes and DNA. Clone size and V and J calls follow TCRdb, not the original study. The table for this sample lists roughly 800,000 distinct CDR3 sequences; 58% of them were counted only once. 22% of the sample comes from the top ten.

The CDR3 numbers 13 residues from cysteine through phenylalanine. CDR3 DNA only is kept here, 39 bases in frame from base 1. CDR1 and CDR2, per the germline V gene (reference sequence), are DFQATT and SNEGSKA. V is cut back by 3 bases and J by 2 bases, with 3 bases in the junction unmatched. The approximately 39 donors, aged about 6 to 100 years, were systemically healthy Caucasian individuals from Russia. Each donor gave approximately 10 milliliters of peripheral blood, collected into EDTA-treated Vacutainer tubes. Ficoll-Paque density-gradient centrifugation was used to isolate PBMCs, with at least 7 million per sample. Trizol reagent was used to extract total RNA from PBMCs, with at least 5.5 micrograms per sample. For every donor, flow cytometry on a PBMC aliquot measured the percentage of naive CD45RAhigh/CD27high T cells.

Sequencing used blood. The V gene is TRBV20-1 and the J gene is TRBJ1-2; 7 central bases correspond to TRBD1. The clonotype was recovered from a man aged 25-40 years in good health. This receptor has the CDR3 CSASRGQNYGYTF. The DNA sequence reads TGCAGTGCTAGTCGGGGACAGAACTATGGCTACACCTTC.